Listed below are T cell receptor beta chains from one sample, sequenced in a study of cytomegalovirus exposure and HLA in healthy donors. Method: immunoSEQ multiplex PCR; TCRdb's copy keeps in-frame clones and lacks some. The repertoire includes approximately 58,000 clones, 75% to 95% of them detected once, and about 2% sits in the top ten. The sequenced sample consisted of PBMCs. These receptors came from a woman aged 25 to 39 in good health and CMV-seronegative. The CDR3 runs from the conserved cysteine through the conserved F or W. The D gene is left open where the match is weak. The size field is filled for only some rows; it gives once, few, many or a size class.

TRBV13	TRBJ2-1	NA	TRBD2	CASSSGTSREQFF	TGTGCCAGCAGCTCCGGGACTAGCCGCGAGCAGTTCTTC
TRBV7-2	TRBJ1-5	NA	NA	CASRPTEENQPQHF	TGTGCCAGCAGGCCGACAGAGGAGAATCAGCCCCAGCATTTT
TRBV2	TRBJ1-3	NA	NA	CASGAGNTIYF	TGTGCCAGCGGAGCTGGAAACACCATATATTTT
TRBV7-7	TRBJ2-1	NA	NA	CASSLGRLVSRNEQFF	TGTGCTAGCAGCTTAGGGCGGCTAGTGTCACGGAATGAGCAGTTCTTC
TRBV5-4	TRBJ2-1	few	NA	CASSFSFIRGSRNEQFF	TGTGCCAGCAGCTTCTCATTTATCAGAGGGTCTAGAAATGAGCAGTTCTTC
TRBV2	TRBJ2-7	NA	NA	CASTLNSYEQYF	TGTGCCAGCACCCTTAACAGCTACGAGCAGTACTTC
TRBV18	TRBJ2-2	NA	TRBD2	CASSPLAGGSNTGELFF	TGTGCCAGCTCCCCACTAGCGGGAGGGTCGAACACCGGGGAGCTGTTTTTT
TRBV29-1	TRBJ2-7	NA	NA	CSVGGGGTYEQYF	TGCAGCGTTGGAGGTGGAGGTACCTACGAGCAGTACTTC
TRBV25-1	TRBJ1-2	NA	NA	CASSPDGGLGYTF	TGTGCCAGCAGTCCCGACGGAGGACTTGGCTACACCTTC
TRBV19	TRBJ1-5	NA	TRBD1	CASSRGATGGQPQHF	TGTGCCAGTAGTCGGGGGGCTACAGGGGGCCAGCCCCAGCATTTT
TRBV11-2	TRBJ2-3	NA	NA	CASSLRGGSSTDTQYF	TGTGCCAGCAGCTTGAGAGGAGGCTCGAGCACAGATACGCAGTATTTT
TRBV7-8	TRBJ1-2	NA	NA	CASSLVPGLSVYTF	TGTGCCAGCAGCTTAGTGCCAGGGCTCTCTGTCTACACCTTC
TRBV19	TRBJ2-7	NA	NA	CASSTSPGQSLYEQYF	TGTGCCAGTAGTACTTCGCCGGGACAAAGCTTATACGAGCAGTACTTC
TRBV28	TRBJ1-5	NA	NA	CASSLYGVDYQPQHF	TGTGCCAGCAGTTTATACGGGGTTGATTATCAGCCCCAGCATTTT
TRBV6-5	TRBJ2-6	NA	NA	CASRPGVSGANVLTF	TGTGCCAGCAGACCGGGAGTGTCTGGGGCCAACGTCCTGACTTTC
TRBV6-5	TRBJ2-3	NA	TRBD2	CASSPKAGGPDTQYF	TGTGCCAGCAGTCCGAAAGCGGGAGGGCCAGATACGCAGTATTTT
TRBV7-6	TRBJ2-3	NA	TRBD1	CASSLSTGGLTDTQYF	TGTGCCAGCAGCTTGTCGACAGGGGGCCTAACAGATACGCAGTATTTT
TRBV14	TRBJ2-7	NA	TRBD2	CASSNGLVQSSEQYF	TGTGCCAGCAGCAACGGACTAGTGCAATCTTCCGAGCAGTACTTC
TRBV9	TRBJ1-2	NA	NA	CASSVDGRSGFGYTF	TGTGCCAGCAGCGTAGACGGGCGGTCAGGGTTTGGCTACACCTTC
TRBV11-2	TRBJ2-3	NA	NA	CASSLVLGGSTDTQYF	TGTGCCAGCAGCTTAGTCCTGGGGGGAAGCACAGATACGCAGTATTTT
TRBV28	TRBJ2-7	few	TRBD1	CASRLGIGQGAYEQYF	TGTGCCAGCAGACTCGGTATCGGACAGGGGGCTTACGAGCAGTACTTC
TRBV28	TRBJ2-3	NA	NA	CASSREITDTQYF	TGTGCCAGCAGTCGGGAAATTACAGATACGCAGTATTTT
TRBV28	TRBJ1-5	NA	TRBD1	CASIDGQGLANQPQHF	TGTGCCAGCATAGATGGACAGGGACTAGCCAATCAGCCCCAGCATTTT
TRBV4-3	TRBJ2-1	NA	TRBD2	CASSQDRAGVTYNEQFF	TGCGCCAGCAGCCAAGATAGAGCGGGAGTCACCTACAATGAGCAGTTCTTC
TRBV5-4	TRBJ1-1	NA	NA	CASSLDGGTRMNTEAFF	TGTGCCAGCAGCTTGGACGGCGGGACGAGAATGAACACTGAAGCTTTCTTT
TRBV5-1	TRBJ2-5	NA	NA	CASSLLPGSETQYF	TGCGCCAGCAGCTTACTACCCGGGTCTGAGACCCAGTACTTC
TRBV6-5	TRBJ2-7	once	TRBD2	CASRIAGGVYEQYF	TGTGCCAGCAGAATAGCGGGAGGGGTTTACGAGCAGTACTTC
TRBV7-2	TRBJ1-4	NA	NA	CASSLAVGTNEKLFF	TGTGCCAGCAGCTTAGCAGTGGGCACTAATGAAAAACTGTTTTTT
TRBV28	TRBJ1-5	once	NA	CASSLSVARSNQPQHF	TGTGCCAGCAGTTTGTCCGTAGCGAGGAGCAATCAGCCCCAGCATTTT
TRBV21-1	TRBJ2-7	NA	NA	CASTKLAGRTYEQYF	TGTGCCAGCACCAAACTAGCGGGAAGAACCTACGAGCAGTACTTC
TRBV28	TRBJ2-7	NA	TRBD2	CGASGESSYEQYF	TGCGGGGCTAGCGGGGAAAGCTCCTACGAGCAGTACTTC
TRBV5-6	TRBJ2-5	NA	NA	CASSLVQPQETQYF	TGTGCCAGCAGCTTGGTACAGCCTCAAGAGACCCAGTACTTC
TRBV5-5	TRBJ2-7	NA	TRBD1	CASSLLGSTGSSYEQYF	TGTGCCAGCAGCTTGTTAGGGTCGACAGGGAGTTCCTACGAGCAGTACTTC
TRBV5-1	TRBJ1-5	NA	NA	CASSPGGNQPQHF	TGCGCCAGCAGTCCGGGAGGTAATCAGCCCCAGCATTTT
TRBV5-6	TRBJ2-7	NA	TRBD2	CASSWLAGSSYEQYF	TGTGCCAGCAGTTGGCTAGCGGGGAGCTCTTACGAGCAGTACTTC
TRBV4-2	TRBJ1-1	NA	TRBD1	CASSHLQDRGGTEAFF	TGTGCCAGCAGCCACCTACAGGACAGGGGTGGAACTGAAGCTTTCTTT
TRBV28	TRBJ1-2	NA	NA	CASSPGWAANYGYTF	TGTGCCAGCAGTCCTGGGTGGGCAGCTAACTATGGCTACACCTTC
TRBV7-6	TRBJ1-2	once	NA	CASSLSGNYYGYTF	TGTGCCAGCAGCTTATCGGGGAATTACTATGGCTACACCTTC
TRBV9	TRBJ2-2	NA	NA	CASSVGGLNTGELFF	TGTGCCAGCAGCGTAGGGGGCCTGAACACCGGGGAGCTGTTTTTT
TRBV7-2	TRBJ2-2	NA	NA	CASTSDTGTGELFF	TGTGCCAGCACTTCGGATACGGGCACCGGGGAGCTGTTTTTT
TRBV27	TRBJ1-5	NA	NA	CASSLNINSNQPQHF	TGTGCCAGCAGTTTAAATATAAATAGCAATCAGCCCCAGCATTTT
TRBV7-7	TRBJ2-2	NA	NA	CASSSPGLLNTGELFF	TGTGCCAGCAGCTCGCCCGGACTTTTAAACACCGGGGAGCTGTTTTTT
TRBV18	TRBJ2-3	NA	TRBD2	CASSPSTSGRGLTQYF	TGTGCCAGCTCACCAAGTACTAGCGGGAGGGGCCTTACGCAGTATTTT
TRBV28	TRBJ2-7	once	TRBD2	CASAGGTRSHEQYF	TGTGCCAGCGCCGGGGGGACTAGGTCCCACGAGCAGTACTTC
TRBV7-2	TRBJ2-3	NA	NA	CASSLIGSGNTDTQYF	TGTGCCAGCAGCTTAATTGGTAGCGGTAACACAGATACGCAGTATTTT
TRBV4-2	TRBJ2-3	NA	NA	CASSQVAVTDTQYF	TGTGCCAGCAGCCAAGTTGCGGTCACAGATACGCAGTATTTT